The 8 T cell receptor beta chains in this list originate from one sample, sequenced in a study of cytomegalovirus exposure and HLA in healthy donors. The PCR employed 60 Vbeta primers together with 13 Jbeta primers. Profiled with immunoSEQ multiplex PCR; TCRdb holds only in-frame clones, not every one. Here the sample spans about 160,000 clones, around 85% being singletons. Input material: PBMCs. Receptor source: a boy between 2 and 15 years old in good health and CMV-seronegative.

The chain has TRBV30 and TRBJ2-1, with 8 bases aligning to TRBD2. The CDR3 runs 16 residues. V lost 4 bases and J lost 9; bases outside the gene matches: 17. CDR1 GTSNPN and CDR2 SVGIG come from the germline V gene (reference sequence). CDR3 protein: CAWKEKAGVLIGEQFF. CDR3 nucleotide sequence: TGTGCCTGGAAGGAGAAAGCGGGAGTTTTAATCGGTGAGCAGTTCTTC.

V gene TRBV28 combines with J gene TRBJ2-2; 9 bases align to TRBD1. Germline CDR1 reads MDHEN; CDR2 reads SYDVKM. The CDR3 contains 14 residues. The ends lost 8 bases at V and 5 bases at J; junction bases unmatched: 6. CDR3 coding DNA: TGTGCCAGCGGGGCGACAGGGGGGACCGGGGAGCTGTTTTTT. Translation: CASGATGGTGELFF.

The chain has TRBV20-1 and TRBJ1-1; D might be TRBD1 (5 bases). The V and J ends lost 1 base and 11 bases respectively, with 8 bases between them. The CDR3 consists of 10 residues. The germline CDR1 and CDR2 sequences are DFQATT and SNEGSKA (reference sequence). The CDR3 DNA is TGCAGTGCTAGAGGGGACTGGGCTTTCTTT. Encoded protein: CSARGDWAFF.

The chain couples TRBV6-1 to TRBJ2-1, with D perhaps matching TRBD2 (6 bases). The CDR3 length is 14 residues. The germline V and J ends were trimmed by 1 base and 9 bases, with 13 bases remaining between them. Germline assignment: CDR1 MNHNS and CDR2 SASEGT. Written as DNA, the CDR3 is TGTGCCAGCAGTGAAGGGCGACTAGTCGGTGAGCAGTTCTTC. This gives the protein CASSEGRLVGEQFF.

The genes are TRBV7-9 and TRBJ2-7, with D unresolved. CDR3 size: 12 residues. Germline loops: CDR1 SEHNR, CDR2 FQNEAQ (reference sequence). V gave up 1 base and J gave up 3 bases, with 4 bases separating them. The CDR3 sequence: CASSLDNYEQYV. CDR3 in DNA: TGTGCCAGCAGCTTAGACAACTACGAGCAGTACGTC.

The chain recombines TRBV9 with TRBJ2-3; TRBD2 matches at 11 bases. CDR1 and CDR2 (germline): SGDLS, YYNGEE. The CDR3 runs 16 residues. V shed 4 bases, J shed 2 bases, and the junction held 6 bases outside the gene matches. The CDR3 DNA follows: TGTGCCAGCAGCCCGCGACTAGCGGGAATCACAGATACGCAGTATTTT. It specifies CASSPRLAGITDTQYF.

The DNA of the CDR3 is TGTGCCAGCAGTTCAATCGGACAGGGGTGGGGGGCCAACGTCCTGACTTTC. Translation gives CASSSIGQGWGANVLTF. V is TRBV27 and J is TRBJ2-6; 9 bases match TRBD1. CDR1 and CDR2 from the germline V gene are MNHEY and SMNVEV (reference sequence). V dropped 4 bases and J dropped 4; count of bases not matched to a gene: 8. The CDR3 contains 17 residues.

The chain employs TRBV28 and TRBJ1-3; no reliable D call. Looked up from germline, CDR1 is MDHEN and CDR2 is SYDVKM. Trimming cost V 3 bases and J 4 bases, with 13 bases left between them. The CDR3 has 15 amino acids. CDR3 sequence reads: CASSFFQRMGNTIYF. CDR3 in DNA: TGTGCCAGCAGTTTCTTCCAGCGGATGGGAAACACCATATATTTT. The variable domain in full, with the rest retrieved from reference TRBV28 and TRBJ1-3, is DVKVTQSSRYLVKRTGEKVFLECVQDMDHENMFWYRQDPGLGLRLIYFSYDVKMKEKGDIPEGYSVSREKKERFSLILESASTNQTSMYLCASSFFQRMGNTIYFGEGSWLTVV.